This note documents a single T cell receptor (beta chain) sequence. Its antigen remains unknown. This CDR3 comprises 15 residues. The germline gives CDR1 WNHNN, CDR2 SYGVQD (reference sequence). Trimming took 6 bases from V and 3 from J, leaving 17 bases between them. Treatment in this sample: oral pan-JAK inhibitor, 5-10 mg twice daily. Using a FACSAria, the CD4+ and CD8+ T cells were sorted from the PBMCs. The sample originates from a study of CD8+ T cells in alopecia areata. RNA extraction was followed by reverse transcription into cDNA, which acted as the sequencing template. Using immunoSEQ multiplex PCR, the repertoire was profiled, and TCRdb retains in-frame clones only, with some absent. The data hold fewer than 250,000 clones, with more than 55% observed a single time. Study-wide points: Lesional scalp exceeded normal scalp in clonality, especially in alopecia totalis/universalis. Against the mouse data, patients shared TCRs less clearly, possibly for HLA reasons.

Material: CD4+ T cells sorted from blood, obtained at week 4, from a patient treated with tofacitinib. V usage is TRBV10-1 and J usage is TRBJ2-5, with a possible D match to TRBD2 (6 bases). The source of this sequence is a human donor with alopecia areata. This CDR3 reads CASREDGTPEETQYF. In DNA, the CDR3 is TGCGCCAGCAGGGAGGACGGGACTCCAGAAGAGACCCAGTACTTC.